Listed below are T cell receptor beta chains from one sample, sequenced in a study of T-cell memory formation after mild COVID-19. TCRdb called the 5' RACE reads again in MiXCR, with one record for every CDR3 protein. The data hold under 550,000 distinct CDR3 sequences, with roughly 17% observed a single time. Sequenced sample: PBMCs or a T cell subset sorted from them (not recorded which). These receptors all come from a man younger than 30 who had mild COVID-19 (a few samples of this study predate the infection). Cell type and time point are not known. The CDR3 runs from the conserved cysteine through the conserved F or W. Fields, in order: J gene, CDR3 length, clone size, V gene, D gene, CDR3 DNA, CDR3 protein. D genes are given only for firm matches. Clone sizes are given selectively: once, few, many, or a class where the clone is expanded.

>TRBJ2-3|16|NA|TRBV24-1|TRBD2
TGTGCCACCAGACCCGGGACTAGCGGCGGGGCAGATACGCAGTATTTT
CATRPGTSGGADTQYF
>TRBJ1-2|15|few|TRBV7-2|NA
TGTGCCAGCAGCTTAGAGGGGGGCGCGGCCTATGGCTACACCTTC
CASSLEGGAAYGYTF
>TRBJ2-1|16|few|TRBV5-6|TRBD2
TGTGCCAGCAGCTTAGCTCTAGCGGGGGAATACAATGAGCAGTTCTTC
CASSLALAGEYNEQFF
>TRBJ2-3|15|few|TRBV7-6|NA
TGTGCCAGCAGCTTAGCCCGGCAGGGGCTAGATACGCAGTATTTT
CASSLARQGLDTQYF
>TRBJ1-2|16|NA|TRBV4-1|NA
TGCGCCAGCAGCCAACGGGGAGTCAGGAGTAACGATGGCTACACCTTC
CASSQRGVRSNDGYTF
>TRBJ2-5|16|few|TRBV4-1|TRBD1
TGCGCCAGCAGCCTCGGACCGGGACAGACGAAAGAGACCCAGTACTTC
CASSLGPGQTKETQYF
>TRBJ2-2|12|NA|TRBV12-3/TRBV12-4|NA
TGTGCCAGTCGACGGAACACCGGGGAGCTGTTTTTT
CASRRNTGELFF
>TRBJ2-7|16|many|TRBV4-3|TRBD1
TGCGCCAGCAGCCCGGAGCCCTCGGGGACAGGCTACGAGCAGTACTTC
CASSPEPSGTGYEQYF
>TRBJ1-1|13|many|TRBV7-2|NA
TGTGCCAGCAGCACCAGATCGGCGGGTGAAGCTTTCTTT
CASSTRSAGEAFF
>TRBJ2-6|17|many|TRBV7-2|TRBD1
TGTGCCAGCAGCCTAGACAGGGTGTCTGCTGGGGCCAACGTCCTGACTTTC
CASSLDRVSAGANVLTF
>TRBJ1-6|9|many|TRBV23-1|NA
TGCGCCAGCAGTCTACAGCTCCACTTT
CASSLQLHF
>TRBJ1-6|13|few|TRBV7-3|NA
TGTGCCAGCAGCTCCCGGTTGCATTCACCCCTCCACTTT
CASSSRLHSPLHF
>TRBJ2-7|12|NA|TRBV12-3/TRBV12-4|TRBD2
TGTGCCCAGACTAGCGGGGGGTACGAGCAGTACTTC
CAQTSGGYEQYF
>TRBJ2-7|12|NA|TRBV4-1|NA
TGCGCCAGCAGCCAAACAAGGGGCGAGCAGTACTTC
CASSQTRGEQYF
>TRBJ2-3|15|few|TRBV9|TRBD2
TGTGCCAGCAGCGTAGCGGGGGGGCGGACAGATACGCAGTATTTT
CASSVAGGRTDTQYF
>TRBJ2-3|12|NA|TRBV10-3|NA
TGTGCCTCCCGCCCGGAGGCAGATACGCAGTATTTT
CASRPEADTQYF
>TRBJ1-6|14|many|TRBV27|NA
TGTGCCAGCAGCTTACAGTATTCGGTCAGCGCCCTCCACTTT
CASSLQYSVSALHF
>TRBJ1-2|13|NA|TRBV5-1|NA
TGCGCCAGCAGCTTGGGGGCTGACTATGGCTACACCTTC
CASSLGADYGYTF
>TRBJ2-2|17|NA|TRBV7-2|TRBD1
TGTGCCAGCAGCTTCACCGGGACAGGGGGCAGCACCGGGGAGCTGTTTTTT
CASSFTGTGGSTGELFF
>TRBJ2-5|16|few|TRBV4-1|NA
TGCGCCAGCAGCCAAGAGTTCGGAGGGGTCGGAGAGACCCAGTACTTC
CASSQEFGGVGETQYF
>TRBJ2-1|14|NA|TRBV7-3|NA
TGTGCCAGCAGCCCAGGGACCCTCTACAATGAGCAGTTCTTC
CASSPGTLYNEQFF
>TRBJ1-2|12|few|TRBV5-6|NA
TGTGCCAGCAGCTGGTTCTTCTATGGCTACACCTTC
CASSWFFYGYTF
>TRBJ1-2|12|NA|TRBV20-1|NA
TGCAGTGCCAGGGGAGGACTCTATGGCTACACCTTC
CSARGGLYGYTF
>TRBJ2-5|14|few|TRBV29-1|TRBD2
TGCAGCGTTGAATTGCGGGGGAGGTTGGAGACCCAGTACTTC
CSVELRGRLETQYF
>TRBJ2-3|15|few|TRBV5-1|TRBD2
TGCGCCAGCAGCTCCCGGGAGGGAAACACAGATACGCAGTATTTT
CASSSREGNTDTQYF
>TRBJ2-6|17|NA|TRBV9|NA
TGTGCCAGCAGCTTAACAGGCACTCTCTCTGGGGCCAACGTCCTGACTTTC
CASSLTGTLSGANVLTF
>TRBJ2-1|15|few|TRBV6-5|TRBD1
TGTGCCAGCAGTTACGTTGGGGACAGGGCTCATGAGCAGTTCTTC
CASSYVGDRAHEQFF
>TRBJ2-3|18|few|TRBV7-3|NA
TGTGCCAGCAGCTTAACCTCCCCACACGGGCGGGGCACAGATACGCAGTATTTT
CASSLTSPHGRGTDTQYF
>TRBJ1-1|16|NA|TRBV4-1|NA
TGCGCCAGCAGCCAAGGGGGTGCAGGGGCGAACACTGAAGCTTTCTTT
CASSQGGAGANTEAFF
>TRBJ2-5|16|NA|TRBV6-5|TRBD1
TGTGCCAGCAGTTACTCGACGGGACAGGGACAAGAGACCCAGTACTTC
CASSYSTGQGQETQYF
>TRBJ1-1|17|many|TRBV9|TRBD1
TGTGCCAGCAGCGTGGGAGAAGGACAGGGAGGAGCCACTGAAGCTTTCTTT
CASSVGEGQGGATEAFF
>TRBJ2-4|14|many|TRBV5-1|NA
TGCGCCAGCAGCTCCTCGACGTATGGGAACATTCAGTACTTC
CASSSSTYGNIQYF
>TRBJ1-1|15|few|TRBV7-8|NA
TGTGCCAGCAGATTCCAGACAGGAGCGCGGACTGAAGCTTTCTTT
CASRFQTGARTEAFF
>TRBJ1-5|13|NA|TRBV6-6|TRBD1
TGTGCCAGCAGGGACAGGGACAATCAGCCCCAGCATTTT
CASRDRDNQPQHF
>TRBJ2-3|12|NA|TRBV12-3/TRBV12-4|NA
TGTGCCAGCAGATCTGAGGGGGATACGCAGTATTTT
CASRSEGDTQYF
>TRBJ1-1|12|NA|TRBV7-2|NA
TGTGCCAGCAGCTTAAAAGTTCCTGAAGCTTTCTTT
CASSLKVPEAFF
>TRBJ1-2|10|NA|TRBV6-5|NA
TGTGCCACCCGGACAGTAGGCTACACCTTC
CATRTVGYTF
>TRBJ1-6|8|few|TRBV27|NA
TGTGCCAGAAACAGCCTCCACTTT
CARNSLHF
>TRBJ2-1|17|once|TRBV11-2|NA
TGTGCCAGCAGCGCCCGCCGGACAGCCTACTCCTACAATGAGCAGTTCTTC
CASSARRTAYSYNEQFF
>TRBJ2-1|15|NA|TRBV19|NA
TGTGCCAGTAGTGTTCTGGATAGCTCCTACAATGAGCAGTTCTTC
CASSVLDSSYNEQFF
>TRBJ2-7|14|NA|TRBV7-6|NA
TGTGCCAGCAGCCCGGACACGGGAGTGTGGGAGCAGTACTTC
CASSPDTGVWEQYF
>TRBJ2-3|13|many|TRBV29-1|TRBD2
TGCAGCCTTGGGGCTAGCGGAGCAGATACGCAGTATTTT
CSLGASGADTQYF
>TRBJ1-1|12|NA|TRBV6-2/TRBV6-3|NA
TGTGCCAGCGGGCGGGGTCGGGCTGAAGCTTTCTTT
CASGRGRAEAFF
>TRBJ2-3|16|NA|TRBV7-9|TRBD2
TGTGCCAGCAGCGGGGGTCTAGCGGGGGGCACAGATACGCAGTATTTT
CASSGGLAGGTDTQYF
>TRBJ2-5|12|few|TRBV4-1|NA
TGCGCCAGCAGCCGTAGCTACGAGACCCAGTACTTC
CASSRSYETQYF